This T cell receptor beta chain was captured by sequencing in a study of PD-L1 blockade in urothelial cancer. Overall study: As for prior chemotherapy regimens, patients had received 0 to 3. Investigators checked blood 3 weeks (second dose) and 6 weeks after treatment start.

Stated time point: pretreatment peripheral blood. Germline V gives CDR1 SQVTM, CDR2 ANQGSEA. The CDR3 totals 13 residues. V lost 8 bases to trimming and J lost 2 bases; unmatched junction nucleotides: 5. This clone was observed a handful of times. Libraries were prepared by immunoSEQ multiplex PCR; TCRdb keeps only in-frame clonotypes and omits some of them. The sample yields fewer than 85,000 clones, around 83% seen once. The receptor's source is a woman in her 70s with urothelial cancer. Material: PBMCs, obtained around atezolizumab (anti-PD-L1) treatment. This rearrangement joins TRBV29-1 to TRBJ1-2; the match to TRBD1 covers 10 bases. The CDR3 sequence: CSTGQGMNYGYTF. CDR3 coding DNA: TGCAGCACGGGACAGGGGATGAACTATGGCTACACCTTC.